The text below deals with one T cell receptor beta chain. Its antigen is still unknown. This record comes from a study of OX40 agonist ivuxolimab in advanced cancers. The wider study: Patients received ivuxolimab, an intravenous treatment, every 2 weeks at 0.01 to 10 mg/kg.

This CDR3 spans 16 amino acids. Trimming shortened V by 5 bases and J by 3 bases, and 19 bases separated the two germline ends. CDR1 is SEHNR and CDR2 is FQNEAQ in the germline V gene (reference sequence). Study findings and constraints: Researchers report that CD8+ T cells had, on average, more expanded clones than CD4+. Doses of 0.1 to 3.0 mg/kg were accompanied by clonal expansion of CD4+ and CD8+ blood T cells by week 6.

Sequencing was performed with immunoSEQ multiplex PCR; in TCRdb, only in-frame clones are kept and a portion is missing. The table lists roughly 64,000 clones, more than 80% of them singletons. The sequences come from CD4+ or CD8+ T cells sorted from blood, collected in a trial of the OX40 agonist ivuxolimab. The rearrangement links TRBV7-9 to TRBJ1-2, with D possibly being TRBD1 (5 bases). The clonotype was recovered from an adult with an advanced solid tumor such as melanoma, head and neck, liver or kidney cancer. CDR3 sequence reads: CASSITGTETHYGYTF. The CDR3 DNA reads as TGTGCCAGCAGCATAACCGGGACCGAAACACACTATGGCTACACCTTC.